This TCR beta chain was documented in a study of cytomegalovirus exposure and HLA in healthy donors. Turning to the study itself: Samples from HLA-typed donors yielded about 80 million unique TCRs in an early data release. Of all 360 or so donors who were genotyped, under 90% belonged to the Caucasian-associated ancestry cluster.

As to this clone: The antigen is undetermined.

The PCR employed 60 Vbeta primers together with 13 Jbeta primers. Libraries were prepared by immunoSEQ multiplex PCR; TCRdb keeps only in-frame clonotypes and omits some of them. The sample yields some 120,000 clones, around 83% seen once. General study results and limits: The classifier reportedly diagnosed cytomegalovirus status with high sensitivity and specificity. Most TCR sequences were rare, but some public TCRs occurred in many donors.

This sequence was found in a man aged 30 to 39 in good health and CMV-seropositive. The sequencing sample was made of PBMCs.

CDR3 sequence: CASQGWGSGSSYEQYF. For the CDR3, the DNA is TGTGCCAGCCAAGGGTGGGGTAGCGGGAGCTCCTACGAGCAGTACTTC. This rearrangement joins TRBV28 to TRBJ2-7; 9 nucleotides agree with TRBD2. The junction had 11 bases not matched to a gene; V was cut back by 8 bases and J by 0 bases. This CDR3 is 16 amino acids long. Germline loops: CDR1 MDHEN, CDR2 SYDVKM.